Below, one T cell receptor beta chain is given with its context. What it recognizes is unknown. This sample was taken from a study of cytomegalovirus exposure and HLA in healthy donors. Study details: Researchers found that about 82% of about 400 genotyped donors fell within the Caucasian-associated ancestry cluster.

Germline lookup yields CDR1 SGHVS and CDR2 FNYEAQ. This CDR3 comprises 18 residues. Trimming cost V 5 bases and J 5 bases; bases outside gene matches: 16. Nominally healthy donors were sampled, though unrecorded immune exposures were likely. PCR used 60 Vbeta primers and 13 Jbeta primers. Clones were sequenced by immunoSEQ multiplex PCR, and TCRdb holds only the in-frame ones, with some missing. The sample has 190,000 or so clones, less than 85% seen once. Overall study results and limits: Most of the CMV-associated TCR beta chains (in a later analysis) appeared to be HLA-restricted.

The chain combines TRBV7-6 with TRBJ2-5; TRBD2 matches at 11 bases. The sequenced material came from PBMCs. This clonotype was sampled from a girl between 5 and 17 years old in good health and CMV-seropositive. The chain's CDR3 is CASSLLAGALVLGETQYF. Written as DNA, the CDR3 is TGTGCCAGCAGCCTACTAGCGGGGGCCCTAGTTCTGGGGGAGACCCAGTACTTC.